This TCR beta chain was observed in a study of cytomegalovirus exposure and HLA in healthy donors. The overall study: The 95 to 150 validation repertoires, a later analysis reported, used the same platform as the 666 first-cohort repertoires.

Regarding this clone: Its antigen is not known.

Clones were read by immunoSEQ multiplex PCR, and TCRdb kept only the in-frame ones, dropping some. The repertoire has about 150,000 clones, 75% to 90% of them found once; the top ten carry around 20%. Trimming cost V 7 bases and J 0 bases; bases outside gene matches: 6. The CDR3 sequence is 16 residues long. The study drew the donors from its approximately 120-subject validation cohort, separate from the approximately 700-subject first cohort. Notes on the study in general: Subsequent analysis found a tendency for first-cohort TCR clusters to co-occur within the roughly 130 validation repertoires.

The genes are TRBV23-1 and TRBJ1-6; 7 nucleotides match TRBD1. TRBV23-1 belongs to the ORF category, with a function that is uncertain. Sequencing used PBMCs. The clonotype comes from a man younger than 30 in good health and CMV-seropositive. The CDR3 nucleotides are TGCGCCAGCACCGGGGACAGCAGCTCCTATAATTCACCCCTCCACTTT. Its translation: CASTGDSSSYNSPLHF.